Listed below are T cell receptor beta chains from one sample, sequenced in a study of human T cells and chemical hapten exposure. A single record per CDR3 protein comes from TCRdb applying MiXCR to the RACE reads. The sample records 60,000 to 70,000 distinct CDR3 sequences, 9.5% to 12% being singletons. The sample was whole blood, taken in connection with sensitization to the hapten diphenylcyclopropenone (DPC). The source is a woman in her 50s with alopecia areata. Some clones in this sample may be carry-over from other donors' samples. Each CDR3 is given with its conserved first and last residue. The D gene is left open where the match is weak. Not every row has a clone size; where given, it reads once, few, many or a size class.

clone size	V gene	J gene	D gene	CDR3 DNA	CDR3 protein
many	TRBV18	TRBJ1-1	NA	TGTGCCAGCTCACCAAGGCAGATGAACACTGAAGCTTTCTTT	CASSPRQMNTEAFF
few	TRBV30	TRBJ1-3	NA	TGTGCCTGGAGCCTCACTGGAAACACCATATATTTT	CAWSLTGNTIYF
many	TRBV29-1	TRBJ2-3	NA	TGCAGCGTTGGGAGGGGGCTAAGCACAGATACGCAGTATTTT	CSVGRGLSTDTQYF
many	TRBV7-6	TRBJ2-3	NA	TGTGCCAGCAGCTATCCGGTTTTGGGTAACACAGATACGCAGTATTTT	CASSYPVLGNTDTQYF
few	TRBV3-1	TRBJ1-2	TRBD1	TGTGCCAGCAGCCCTTTCAGGGGACAGGGCGGCTATGGCTACACCTTC	CASSPFRGQGGYGYTF
many	TRBV5-4	TRBJ2-4	NA	TGTGCCAGCAGCTCCCGACAGGAAATTTTAGCCAAAAACATTCAGTACTTC	CASSSRQEILAKNIQYF
many	TRBV10-3	TRBJ1-1	NA	TGTGCCATCAGTGACCCGGCCTCGGCTAACACTGAAGCTTTCTTT	CAISDPASANTEAFF
NA	TRBV5-1	TRBJ1-1	NA	TGCGCCAGTACAGCCGGTGGTCTGAACACTGAAGCTTTCTTT	CASTAGGLNTEAFF
NA	TRBV19	TRBJ2-2	TRBD1	TGTGCCGCCGCCGAGGGACAGGGGTTTACCGGGGAGCTGTTTTTT	CAAAEGQGFTGELFF
few	TRBV20-1	TRBJ1-1	NA	TGCAGTGCTAGAGATTCACGGGGTGGGAGGTCTTTGGGAGCTTTCTTT	CSARDSRGGRSLGAFF
many	TRBV2	TRBJ2-5	NA	TGTGCCAGCAGTGAAGTAATCCCGGGGGAAGAGACCCAGTACTTC	CASSEVIPGEETQYF
many	TRBV11-2	TRBJ2-1	TRBD2	TGTGCCAGCAGCTTACCACTAGCGGGAGGGGGGCATGAGCAGTTCTTC	CASSLPLAGGGHEQFF
few	TRBV28	TRBJ2-5	NA	TGTGCCAGCAGTTCGCCCGACAGGATGGGAGCGGAGACCCAGTACTTC	CASSSPDRMGAETQYF
few	TRBV4-1	TRBJ2-7	TRBD1	TGCGCCAGCAGCCAGGGGACAGTTTACGAGCAGTACTTC	CASSQGTVYEQYF
many	TRBV6-5	TRBJ2-1	TRBD2	TGTGCCAGCAGTTACCCGGGACTAGCGGGAGGTGAGCAGTTCTTC	CASSYPGLAGGEQFF
many	TRBV12-3/TRBV12-4	TRBJ1-1	TRBD1	TGTGCCAGCAGCTACAGGGGGCGGGCTTTCTTT	CASSYRGRAFF
many	TRBV7-2	TRBJ1-2	NA	TGTGCCAGCAGCTTATCAGACTATGGCTACACCTTC	CASSLSDYGYTF
NA	TRBV6-6	TRBJ1-2	NA	TGTGCCAGCAGTTACGATGAGGGTCCTAACTATGGCTACACCTTC	CASSYDEGPNYGYTF
many	TRBV30	TRBJ2-1	NA	TGTGCCTGGAGCAACGGATACAATGAGCAGTTCTTC	CAWSNGYNEQFF
NA	TRBV14	TRBJ1-1	NA	TGTGCCAGCAGTCGACAGCCCGGGCCGAACACTGAAGCTTTCTTT	CASSRQPGPNTEAFF
many	TRBV3-1	TRBJ2-7	NA	TGTGCCAGCAGCCAAGAATCAGGGGGGAGGGAGCAGTACTTC	CASSQESGGREQYF
many	TRBV7-6	TRBJ1-4	NA	TGTGCCAGCAGCCGTGGGGGTAATGAAAAACTGTTTTTT	CASSRGGNEKLFF
few	TRBV6-5	TRBJ2-3	TRBD2	TGTGCCAGCAGTTACCGGTCGGGGGGAGTTACGCAGTATTTT	CASSYRSGGVTQYF
many	TRBV7-6	TRBJ1-4	NA	TGTGCCAGCAGCTTAGGGAGTAATGAAAAACTGTTTTTT	CASSLGSNEKLFF
NA	TRBV30	TRBJ2-7	NA	TGTGCCTGGAGTGGAGGCAGGGCCGGGTTTTATGGGCAGTACTTC	CAWSGGRAGFYGQYF
few	TRBV18	TRBJ2-7	TRBD1	TGTGCCAGCTCGCCCGACAGGGTACAACCCTACGAGCAGTACTTC	CASSPDRVQPYEQYF
NA	TRBV12-3/TRBV12-4	TRBJ1-4	TRBD1	TGTGCCAGCAGTTTAAGACAGGGGGGTGAAAAACTGTTTTTT	CASSLRQGGEKLFF
NA	TRBV7-9	TRBJ2-1	NA	TGTGCCAGCAGCTACGAGGACAGCTATGAGCAGTTCTTC	CASSYEDSYEQFF
NA	TRBV11-2	TRBJ2-5	NA	TGTGCCAGCAGCTTAGGCGGGACTTCCTCGCGAGAGACCCAGTACTTC	CASSLGGTSSRETQYF
many	TRBV10-2	TRBJ1-5	NA	TGCGCCAGCAGAAAAGGGGGGAATCAGCCCCAGCATTTT	CASRKGGNQPQHF
many	TRBV13	TRBJ1-6	NA	TGTGCCAGCAAGTACAGCCATAATTCACCCCTCCACTTT	CASKYSHNSPLHF
once	TRBV28	TRBJ2-7	NA	TGTGCCAGCAATTCCGCCCGGGAGCAGTACTTC	CASNSAREQYF
many	TRBV7-2	TRBJ1-1	NA	TGTGCCAGCAGCTTAGGAACAGGGCTGAAAGCTTTCTTT	CASSLGTGLKAFF
NA	TRBV3-1	TRBJ2-7	NA	TGTGCCAGCAGCCGAGAAAGGCTTTCCTACGAGCAGTACTTC	CASSRERLSYEQYF
many	TRBV3-1	TRBJ2-4	TRBD2	TGTGCCAGCAGCCAAGCGGGGGGACTAGCCAAAAACATTCAGTACTTC	CASSQAGGLAKNIQYF
NA	TRBV9	TRBJ2-5	NA	TGTGCCAGCAGCCCCCCGACGGGGCGAGAGACCCAGTACTTC	CASSPPTGRETQYF
NA	TRBV10-3	TRBJ2-7	TRBD1	TGTGCCATCAGCGGACAGGGCTACGAGCAGTACTTC	CAISGQGYEQYF
many	TRBV7-9	TRBJ2-1	NA	TGTGCCAGCAGCTTAGTTGAATACAATGAGCAGTTCTTC	CASSLVEYNEQFF
few	TRBV28	TRBJ2-5	NA	TGTGCCAGCAGTTTCGCAGGCGAGACCCAGTACTTC	CASSFAGETQYF
few	TRBV4-3	TRBJ2-7	NA	TGCGCCAGCAGCCAAGATGCCGATATAGTGGGCCTGAGCTCCTACGAGCAGTACTTC	CASSQDADIVGLSSYEQYF
NA	TRBV27	TRBJ2-3	NA	TGTGCCAGCAGTTTATATGTCACAGATACGCAGTATTTT	CASSLYVTDTQYF
many	TRBV5-4	TRBJ2-3	TRBD2	TGTGCCAGCAGAACGGGACTAGCGGGGGGGTACTCTAGCACAGATACGCAGTATTTT	CASRTGLAGGYSSTDTQYF
few	TRBV6-2/TRBV6-3	TRBJ2-7	TRBD1	TGTGCCAGCAGTTACGACAGGGGCTCCTACGAGCAGTACTTC	CASSYDRGSYEQYF
NA	TRBV20-1	TRBJ2-3	TRBD2	TGCAGTGCTCCGGGACTAGCTGGGGCTAGCACAGATACGCAGTATTTT	CSAPGLAGASTDTQYF
many	TRBV10-3	TRBJ2-5	NA	TGTGCCATCAGTGAAAATCCATACCAAGAGACCCAGTACTTC	CAISENPYQETQYF
NA	TRBV7-9	TRBJ2-1	NA	TGTGCCAGCAGCTTAGGTAGGGTTGAGCAGTTCTTC	CASSLGRVEQFF
NA	TRBV6-5	TRBJ1-2	TRBD1	TGTGCCAGCAGTTACGTGGGACAGGCGAACTATGGCTACACCTTC	CASSYVGQANYGYTF
few	TRBV27	TRBJ2-2	NA	TGTGCCAGCAGATGGGGGAGGCAAGTCGGGGAGCTGTTTTTT	CASRWGRQVGELFF
NA	TRBV7-2	TRBJ1-4	NA	TGTGCCAGCAGCTGGGTCCGAGGTGAAAAACTGTTTTTT	CASSWVRGEKLFF
many	TRBV28	TRBJ2-3	NA	TGTGCCAGCAGCTTGAGGGGACTCACGGCCCGGCAGTATTTT	CASSLRGLTARQYF